Listed below are T cell receptor beta chains from one sample, sequenced in a study of early T cells in non-severe SARS-CoV-2 infection. TCRdb processed the 5' RACE reads anew with MiXCR; each CDR3 protein has one entry. Among about 25,000 distinct CDR3 sequences, about 4% were seen once, and the ten largest hold over 9%. The sample taken for sequencing was whole blood. These receptors originate from an adult who was a healthcare worker with PCR-confirmed SARS-CoV-2 infection or an uninfected control (not recorded which). Both conserved end residues are part of each CDR3. A D gene is named only where the DNA matches it firmly. Expanded clones are given a class, and other clones once, few, many or no size at all.

>NA|TRBJ2-7|many|TRBV6-1
TGTGCCAGCAAATGGGACCCCAGGGACTACGAGCAGTACTTC
CASKWDPRDYEQYF
>NA|TRBJ2-3|many|TRBV9
TGTGCCAGCAGCGTAGGGAGGGTTGCCACAGATACGCAGTATTTT
CASSVGRVATDTQYF
>NA|TRBJ1-6|many|TRBV3-1
TGTGCCAGCAGCCTAGAAGACAGCTACCTCCACTTT
CASSLEDSYLHF
>TRBD1|TRBJ1-2|many|TRBV28
TGTGCCAGCAGTGCCTGGACAGGGGGCTATGGCTACACCTTC
CASSAWTGGYGYTF
>NA|TRBJ2-2|many|TRBV3-1
TGTGCCAGCAGCCAAGGGCGGGTTGCCGGGGAGCTGTTTTTT
CASSQGRVAGELFF
>TRBD1|TRBJ2-3|few|TRBV19
TGTGCCAGTAGTCAGGACAGGGGTGGCACAGATACGCAGTATTTT
CASSQDRGGTDTQYF
>NA|TRBJ2-7|large|TRBV28
TGTGCCAGCAGTCCACTTGTAACACTGGACACCTCCTACGAGCAGTACTTC
CASSPLVTLDTSYEQYF
>NA|TRBJ2-1|many|TRBV21-1
TGTGCCAGCAGGTTCCCATTGCAGGGACGCAATGAGCAGTTCTTC
CASRFPLQGRNEQFF
>NA|TRBJ2-4|many|TRBV6-1
TGTGCCAGCAGTGGTTATTCAGGGCGAACTGAAAACATTCAGTACTTC
CASSGYSGRTENIQYF
>TRBD1|TRBJ2-7|few|TRBV29-1
TGCAGCGTTGGGGACAGCTCCTACGAGCAGTACTTC
CSVGDSSYEQYF
>NA|TRBJ2-1|many|TRBV2
TGTGCCAGCAGCGAGCGTCGATACAATGAGCAGTTCTTC
CASSERRYNEQFF
>NA|TRBJ2-6|many|TRBV19
TGTGCCAGTAGTATAGCCGGTTCGTCTGGGGCCAACGTCCTGACTTTC
CASSIAGSSGANVLTF
>TRBD1|TRBJ2-3|many|TRBV11-2
TGTGCCAGCAGCCAAGGACAGGGAACAGATACGCAGTATTTT
CASSQGQGTDTQYF
>NA|TRBJ2-1|many|TRBV5-6
TGTGCCAGCATCCCATCGTACCTAGCGTATGAGCAGTTCTTC
CASIPSYLAYEQFF
>NA|TRBJ2-6|NA|TRBV5-1
TGCGCCAGCAGCTTGGAAGGGGTTGGGGCCAACGTCCTGACTTTC
CASSLEGVGANVLTF
>NA|TRBJ2-3|NA|TRBV29-1
TGCAGCTCCGATCGGGTAGACAGCCGCACAGATACGCAGTATTTT
CSSDRVDSRTDTQYF
>TRBD1|TRBJ2-7|NA|TRBV12-3/TRBV12-4
TGTGCCAGCAGGGGGACAGGGGTTTACGAGCAGTACTTC
CASRGTGVYEQYF
>NA|TRBJ2-2|many|TRBV12-3/TRBV12-4
TGTGCCAGCAGTTTTGGCGGACAACAGATCGGGGAGCTGTTTTTT
CASSFGGQQIGELFF
>NA|TRBJ2-1|many|TRBV6-4
TGTGCCAGCAGTACTAGCTTTACCTACAATGAGCAGTTCTTC
CASSTSFTYNEQFF
>NA|TRBJ2-1|many|TRBV10-1
TGCGCCAGCAGTACCAGATACAATGAGCAGTTCTTC
CASSTRYNEQFF
>TRBD2|TRBJ2-1|many|TRBV7-2
TGTGCCAGCAGTCCAGGAGGCGGGAGGGCCATGATTGAGCAGTTCTTC
CASSPGGGRAMIEQFF
>TRBD1|TRBJ1-2|many|TRBV7-9
TGTGCCAGCAGCCCACGGACAGGGGGGAGTTATGGCTACACCTTC
CASSPRTGGSYGYTF
>TRBD1|TRBJ2-7|many|TRBV29-1
TGCAGCGGCATACAGGGGTGGGGCGAGCAGTACTTC
CSGIQGWGEQYF
>TRBD2|TRBJ2-5|few|TRBV5-1
TGCGCCAGCAGCTCTGTCCCTAGCGGGAGGGAGACCCAGTACTTC
CASSSVPSGRETQYF
>NA|TRBJ2-7|medium-sized|TRBV7-6
TGTGCCAGCAGCTTAGCGAAGGGGGAGCAGTACTTC
CASSLAKGEQYF
>NA|TRBJ2-3|many|TRBV28
TGTGCCAGCAGTCAATCCGGGACGCTGCAGTATTTT
CASSQSGTLQYF
>TRBD2|TRBJ2-5|many|TRBV18
TGTGCCAGCTCACCGCCTAGCGGGAGAGTTGAGACCCAGTACTTC
CASSPPSGRVETQYF
>NA|TRBJ1-5|many|TRBV7-6
TGTGCCAGCAGCCCCCAGGGCTATCAGCCCCAGCATTTT
CASSPQGYQPQHF
>NA|TRBJ2-1|many|TRBV5-1
TGCGCCAGCAGCTCCTTAGACAGTCACGATGAGCAGTTCTTC
CASSSLDSHDEQFF
>NA|TRBJ2-7|many|TRBV10-3
TGTGCCGCAGGCCGTGGGACCTCCTACGAGCAGTACTTC
CAAGRGTSYEQYF
>TRBD1|TRBJ2-7|many|TRBV10-1
TGCGCCAGCAGCACCGGGACAGGGCTCTATGGGCAGTACTTC
CASSTGTGLYGQYF
>TRBD1|TRBJ1-4|NA|TRBV18
TGTGCCAGCTCACGGGACAGGGGCCGTACGCATGAAAAACTGTTTTTT
CASSRDRGRTHEKLFF
>TRBD2|TRBJ2-5|many|TRBV7-9
TGTGCCAGCAGCTTAGGCGGGAGCGGGCCAATAGAGACCCAGTACTTC
CASSLGGSGPIETQYF
>NA|TRBJ1-2|many|TRBV7-9
TGTGCCAGCAGCACACTAGGACAGTACTATGGCTACACCTTC
CASSTLGQYYGYTF
>NA|TRBJ2-1|many|TRBV4-3
TGCGCCAGCAGCCAAGTAGGCTCAGGCGGTATCTACAATGAGCAGTTCTTC
CASSQVGSGGIYNEQFF
>NA|TRBJ2-1|many|TRBV7-3
TGTGCCAGCAGTTACCCTTACCGGGACCTTGAGCAGTTCTTC
CASSYPYRDLEQFF
>TRBD2|TRBJ2-7|many|TRBV6-6
TGTGCCAGCAGTTACTCTGCGGGGGCCTACGAGCAGTACTTC
CASSYSAGAYEQYF
>NA|TRBJ2-5|many|TRBV29-1
TGCAGCGTCGCAACAGGGTCGGAGACCCAGTACTTC
CSVATGSETQYF
>NA|TRBJ2-7|many|TRBV7-2
TGTGCCAGCAGCTTAGTGCGGAACGAGCAGTACTTC
CASSLVRNEQYF
>NA|TRBJ2-6|many|TRBV27
TGTGCCAGCAGTTTAACGGTCGGGGCCAACGTCCTGACTTTC
CASSLTVGANVLTF
>NA|TRBJ2-1|few|TRBV13
TGTGCCAGCAGCAACCAGATAGGGTATGTCAATGAGCAGTTCTTC
CASSNQIGYVNEQFF
>TRBD1|TRBJ2-1|many|TRBV5-4
TGTGCCAGCAGCCTCCGACAGGGGGCAAGGAATGAGCAGTTCTTC
CASSLRQGARNEQFF
>NA|TRBJ2-2|many|TRBV28
TGTGCCAGTGTTGATGGGGGCTCCTCCACCGGGGAGCTGTTTTTT
CASVDGGSSTGELFF
>NA|TRBJ1-2|many|TRBV30
TGTGCCTGGAGTATGCCCGGGCGGGGTGGCTACACCTTC
CAWSMPGRGGYTF
>TRBD1|TRBJ2-7|many|TRBV7-9
TGTGCCAGCAGCTCACCCCGGGACAGCTCCTACGAGCAGTACTTC
CASSSPRDSSYEQYF